This T cell receptor (beta chain) was retrieved from a study of PD-1 blockade in classical Hodgkin lymphoma. Study observations and caveats: Before treatment, TCR diversity in newly diagnosed patients was reportedly lower than in healthy donors.

In regard to this clone: Its antigen is unknown.

Brentuximab vedotin exposure varied among the patients, all of whom had relapsed after autologous stem cell transplantation. Sequencing used immunoSEQ multiplex PCR; TCRdb keeps in-frame clones, though not all of them. The table lists around 25,000 clones, around two thirds of them singletons. Trimming took 2 bases from V and 4 from J; bases not matched to a gene: 5. Germline V CDR1 and CDR2: SGDLS, YYNGEE. This CDR3 comprises 16 residues. This chain links TRBV9 with TRBJ2-3; TRBD1 agrees at 12 bases. The receptor was derived from a human donor with classical Hodgkin lymphoma. The source material was peripheral blood mononuclear cells (PBMCs), sampled before the second cycle of nivolumab. As DNA, the CDR3 is TGTGCCAGCAGCGTGGGACAGGGGGCCCGTCCAGATACGCAGTATTTT. Translated: CASSVGQGARPDTQYF.